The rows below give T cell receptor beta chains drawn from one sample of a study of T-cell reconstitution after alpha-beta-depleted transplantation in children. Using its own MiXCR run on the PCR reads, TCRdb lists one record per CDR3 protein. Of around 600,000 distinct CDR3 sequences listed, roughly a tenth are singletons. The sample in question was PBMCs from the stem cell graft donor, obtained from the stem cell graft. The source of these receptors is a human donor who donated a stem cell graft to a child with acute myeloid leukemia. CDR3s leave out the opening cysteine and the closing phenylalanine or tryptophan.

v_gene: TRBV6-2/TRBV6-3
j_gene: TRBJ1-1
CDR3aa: ASTPWVNTEAF

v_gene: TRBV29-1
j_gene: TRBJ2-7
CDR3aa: SVRVADYEQY

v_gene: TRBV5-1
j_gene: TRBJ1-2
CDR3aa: ASSPEGLANYGYT

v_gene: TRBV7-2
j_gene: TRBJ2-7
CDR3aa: ASSLADGGQY

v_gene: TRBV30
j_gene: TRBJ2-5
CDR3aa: AWSGGLAGASETQY

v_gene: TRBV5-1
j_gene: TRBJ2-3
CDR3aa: ASSLTGTGGFDTQY

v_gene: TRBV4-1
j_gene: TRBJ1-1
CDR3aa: ASSPGTGVSDTEAF

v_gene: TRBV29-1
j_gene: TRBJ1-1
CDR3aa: SAKEGTGPTEAF

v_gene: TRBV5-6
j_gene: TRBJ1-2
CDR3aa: ASSLGDREGYGYT

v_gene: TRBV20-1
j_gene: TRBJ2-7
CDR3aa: SARPPGQVRYEQY

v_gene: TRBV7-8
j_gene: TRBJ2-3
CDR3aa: ASSADLTDTQY

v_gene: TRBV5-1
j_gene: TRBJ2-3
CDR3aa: ASSLGHGTDTQY

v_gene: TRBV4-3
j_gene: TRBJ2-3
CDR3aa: ASSQDLTGGPSRDTQY

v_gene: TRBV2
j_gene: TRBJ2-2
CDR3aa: ASRDFLAGDTGELF

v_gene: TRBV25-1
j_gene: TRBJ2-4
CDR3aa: ASSEVRGNIQY

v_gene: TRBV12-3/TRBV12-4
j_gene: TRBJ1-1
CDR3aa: ASSLTGEAF

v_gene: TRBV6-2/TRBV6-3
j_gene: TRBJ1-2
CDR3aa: ASSYSRKGYT

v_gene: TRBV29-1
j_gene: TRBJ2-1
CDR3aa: SVYHGSSGYNEQF

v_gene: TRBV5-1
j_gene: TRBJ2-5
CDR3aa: ASTRGGQETQY

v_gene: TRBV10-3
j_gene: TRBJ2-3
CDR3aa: AISDPLASFTDTQY

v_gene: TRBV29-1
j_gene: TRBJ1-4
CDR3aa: SVGLPGTNEKLF

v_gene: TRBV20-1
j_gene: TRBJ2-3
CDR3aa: SARLGGDTQY

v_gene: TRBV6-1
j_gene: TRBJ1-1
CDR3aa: ASRITGGTEAF

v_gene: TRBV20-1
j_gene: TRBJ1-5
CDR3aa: SAREDRDQPQH

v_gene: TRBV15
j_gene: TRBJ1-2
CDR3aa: ATSPQGANYGYT

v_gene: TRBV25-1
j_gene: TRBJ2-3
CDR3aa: ASSEYPRGGTDTQY

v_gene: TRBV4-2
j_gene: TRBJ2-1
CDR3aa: ASSQGAGVRYNEQF

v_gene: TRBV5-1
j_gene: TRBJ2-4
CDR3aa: ASSPAGLGGNIQY

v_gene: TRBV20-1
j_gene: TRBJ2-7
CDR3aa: SAISGTQTYEQY

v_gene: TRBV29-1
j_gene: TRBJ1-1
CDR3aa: SVEDLTGGNTEAF

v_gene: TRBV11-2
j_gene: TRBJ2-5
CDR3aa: ASSSRRVRETQY

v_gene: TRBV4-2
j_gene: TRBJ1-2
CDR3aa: ASSTGAVYGYT

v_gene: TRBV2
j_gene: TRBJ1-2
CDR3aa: ASRTRGGAPWYGYT

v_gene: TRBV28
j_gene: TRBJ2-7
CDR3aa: ASSFSTGFYEQY

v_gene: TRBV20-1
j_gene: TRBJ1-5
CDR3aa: SASSPGGNNQPQH

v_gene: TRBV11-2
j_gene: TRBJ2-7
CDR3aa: ASSLERGEYYEQY

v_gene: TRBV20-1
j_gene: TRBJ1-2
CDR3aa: SARTGQGVGYT

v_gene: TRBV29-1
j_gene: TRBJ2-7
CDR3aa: SVEGGDKRELYEQY

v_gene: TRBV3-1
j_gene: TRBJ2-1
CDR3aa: ASSQQGGNEQF

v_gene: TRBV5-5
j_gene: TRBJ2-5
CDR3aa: ASSSQPGQTLGETQY

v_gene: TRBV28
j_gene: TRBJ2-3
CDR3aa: ASSFPGGLGGTDTQY